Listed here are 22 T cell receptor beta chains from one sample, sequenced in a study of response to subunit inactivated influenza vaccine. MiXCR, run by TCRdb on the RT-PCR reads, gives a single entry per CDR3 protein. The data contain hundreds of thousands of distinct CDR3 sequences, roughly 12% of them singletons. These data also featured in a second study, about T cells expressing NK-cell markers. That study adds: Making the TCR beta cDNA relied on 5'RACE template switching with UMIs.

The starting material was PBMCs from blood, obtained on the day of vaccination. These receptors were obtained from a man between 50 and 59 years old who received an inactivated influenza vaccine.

CDR3 amino acids: CASSELNRGKETQYF. The CDR3 DNA reads as TGCGCCAGCAGTGAACTTAATAGGGGGAAAGAGACCCAGTACTTC. This chain uses TRBV10-2 with TRBJ2-5, with D maybe TRBD1 (6 bases). V lost 3 bases and J 3 bases, leaving 14 bases between the germline ends. The CDR3 has 15 amino acids. Germline CDR1 WSHSY, CDR2 SAAADI.

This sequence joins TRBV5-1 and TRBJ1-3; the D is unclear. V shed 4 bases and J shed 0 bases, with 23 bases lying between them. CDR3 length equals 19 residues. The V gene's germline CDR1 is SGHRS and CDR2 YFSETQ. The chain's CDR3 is CASSLSYMIPVNSGNTIYF. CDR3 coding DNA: TGCGCCAGCAGCCTGAGCTACATGATCCCGGTTAACTCTGGAAACACCATATATTTT.

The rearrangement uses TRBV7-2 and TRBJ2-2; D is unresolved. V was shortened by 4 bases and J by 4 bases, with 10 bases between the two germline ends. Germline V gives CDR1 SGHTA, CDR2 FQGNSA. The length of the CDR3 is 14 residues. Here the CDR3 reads CASSSPVLTGELFF. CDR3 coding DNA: TGTGCCAGCAGCTCCCCGGTCCTCACCGGGGAGCTGTTTTTT.

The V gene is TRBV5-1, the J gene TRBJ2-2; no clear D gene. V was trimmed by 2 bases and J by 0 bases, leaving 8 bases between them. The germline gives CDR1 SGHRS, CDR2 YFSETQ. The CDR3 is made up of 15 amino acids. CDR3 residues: CASSFAQTNTGELFF. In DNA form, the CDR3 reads TGCGCCAGCAGCTTTGCACAGACGAACACCGGGGAGCTGTTTTTT.

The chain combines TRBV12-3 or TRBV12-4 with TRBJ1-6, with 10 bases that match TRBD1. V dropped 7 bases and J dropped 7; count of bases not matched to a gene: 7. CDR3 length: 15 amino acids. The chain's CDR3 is CASTKLGQGNSPLHF. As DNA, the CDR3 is TGTGCCAGCACCAAATTGGGACAGGGGAATTCACCCCTCCACTTT.

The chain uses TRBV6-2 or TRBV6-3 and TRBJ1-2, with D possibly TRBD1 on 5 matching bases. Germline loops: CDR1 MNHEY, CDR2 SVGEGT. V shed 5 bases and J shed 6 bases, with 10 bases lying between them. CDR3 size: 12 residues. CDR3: CASSTPGNGYTF. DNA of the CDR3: TGTGCCAGCAGTACGCCAGGGAATGGCTACACCTTC.

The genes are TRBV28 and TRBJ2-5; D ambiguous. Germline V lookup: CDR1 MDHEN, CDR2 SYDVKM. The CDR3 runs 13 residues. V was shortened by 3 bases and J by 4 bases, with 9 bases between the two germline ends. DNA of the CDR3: TGTGCCAGCAGTTTTTTCCAGACAGAGACCCAGTACTTC. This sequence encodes CASSFFQTETQYF. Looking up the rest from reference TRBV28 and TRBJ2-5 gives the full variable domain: DVKVTQSSRYLVKRTGEKVFLECVQDMDHENMFWYRQDPGLGLRLIYFSYDVKMKEKGDIPEGYSVSREKKERFSLILESASTNQTSMYLCASSFFQTETQYFGPGTRLLVL.

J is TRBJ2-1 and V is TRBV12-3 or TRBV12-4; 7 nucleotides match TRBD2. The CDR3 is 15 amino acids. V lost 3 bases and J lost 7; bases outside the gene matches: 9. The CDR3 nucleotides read TGTGCCAGCAGTTTGGGCGGGAGCTTACAGAATGAGCAGTTCTTC. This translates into CASSLGGSLQNEQFF.

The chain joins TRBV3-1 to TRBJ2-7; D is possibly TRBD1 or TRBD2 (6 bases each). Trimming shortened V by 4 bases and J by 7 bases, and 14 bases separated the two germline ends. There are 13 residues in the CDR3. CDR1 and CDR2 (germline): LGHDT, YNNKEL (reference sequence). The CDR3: CASSPFGGGEQYF. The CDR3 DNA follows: TGTGCCAGCAGCCCCTTTGGAGGGGGGGAGCAGTACTTC.

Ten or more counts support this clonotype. CDR3 amino acids: CASSVTSGSYEQYF. The CDR3 DNA is TGTGCCAGCAGCGTGACTAGCGGCTCATACGAGCAGTACTTC. The V gene is TRBV9, the J gene TRBJ2-7, with 9 bases matching TRBD2. CDR1 SGDLS and CDR2 YYNGEE come from the germline V gene. V shed 2 bases and J 4 bases; nucleotides not matched to a gene: 4. The length of the CDR3 is 14 residues.

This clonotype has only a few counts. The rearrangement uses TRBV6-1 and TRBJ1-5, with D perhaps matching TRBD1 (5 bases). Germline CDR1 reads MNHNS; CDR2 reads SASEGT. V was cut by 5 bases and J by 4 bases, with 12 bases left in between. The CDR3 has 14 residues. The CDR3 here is CASSQWDGNQPQHF. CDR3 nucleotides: TGTGCCAGCAGTCAATGGGACGGGAATCAGCCCCAGCATTTT.

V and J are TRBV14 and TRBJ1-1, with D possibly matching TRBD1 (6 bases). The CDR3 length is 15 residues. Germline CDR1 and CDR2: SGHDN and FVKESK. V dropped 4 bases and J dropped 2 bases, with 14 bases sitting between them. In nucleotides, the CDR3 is TGTGCCAGCAGCCCCCGACACAGGGCCAACACTGAAGCTTTCTTT. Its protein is CASSPRHRANTEAFF. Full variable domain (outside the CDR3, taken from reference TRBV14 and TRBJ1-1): EAGVTQFPSHSVIEKGQTVTLRCDPISGHDNLYWYRRVMGKEIKFLLHFVKESKQDESGMPNNRFLAERTGGTYSTLKVQPAELEDSGVYFCASSPRHRANTEAFFGQGTRLTVV.

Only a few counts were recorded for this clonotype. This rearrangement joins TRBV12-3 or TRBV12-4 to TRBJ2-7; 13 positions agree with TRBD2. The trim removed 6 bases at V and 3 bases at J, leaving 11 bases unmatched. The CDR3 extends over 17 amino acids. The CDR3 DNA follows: TGTGCCAGCAGCCCGGGACTAGCGGGGACTCTAAACTACGAGCAGTACTTC. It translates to CASSPGLAGTLNYEQYF.

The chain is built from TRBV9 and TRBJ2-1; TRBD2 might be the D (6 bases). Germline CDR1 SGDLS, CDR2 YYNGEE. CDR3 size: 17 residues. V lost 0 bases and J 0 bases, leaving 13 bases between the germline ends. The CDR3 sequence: CASSVASGASSYNEQFF. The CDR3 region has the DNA TGTGCCAGCAGCGTAGCGTCGGGAGCTAGCTCCTACAATGAGCAGTTCTTC.

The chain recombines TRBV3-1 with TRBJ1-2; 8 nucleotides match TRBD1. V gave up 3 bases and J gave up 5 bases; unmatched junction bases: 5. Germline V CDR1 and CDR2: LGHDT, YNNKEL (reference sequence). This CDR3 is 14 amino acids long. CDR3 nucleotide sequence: TGTGCCAGCAGCCAGGGACAGGAGCGGTATGGCTACACCTTC. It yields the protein CASSQGQERYGYTF.

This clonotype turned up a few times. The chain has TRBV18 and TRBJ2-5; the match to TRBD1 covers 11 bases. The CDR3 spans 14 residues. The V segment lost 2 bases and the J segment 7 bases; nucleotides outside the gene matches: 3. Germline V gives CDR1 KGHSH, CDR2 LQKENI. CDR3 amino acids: CASSPGQGALTQYF. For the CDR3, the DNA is TGTGCCAGCTCACCAGGACAGGGGGCCCTGACCCAGTACTTC.

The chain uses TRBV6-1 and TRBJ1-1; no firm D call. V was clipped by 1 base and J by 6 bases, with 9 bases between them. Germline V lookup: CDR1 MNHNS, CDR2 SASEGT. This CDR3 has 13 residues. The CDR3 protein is CASSEDFVAEAFF. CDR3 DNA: TGTGCCAGCAGTGAAGACTTCGTAGCTGAAGCTTTCTTT.

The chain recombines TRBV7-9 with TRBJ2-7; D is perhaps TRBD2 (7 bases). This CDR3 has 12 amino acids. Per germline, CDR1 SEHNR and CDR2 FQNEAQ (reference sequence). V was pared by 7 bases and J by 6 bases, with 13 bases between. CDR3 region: CASTRGAGEQYF. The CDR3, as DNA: TGTGCCAGCACCCGGGGGGCTGGCGAGCAGTACTTC.

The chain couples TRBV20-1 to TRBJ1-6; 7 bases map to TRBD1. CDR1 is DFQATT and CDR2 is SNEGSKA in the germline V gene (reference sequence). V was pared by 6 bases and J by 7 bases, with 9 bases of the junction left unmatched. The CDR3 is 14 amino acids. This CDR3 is CSASPGTVNSPLHF. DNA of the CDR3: TGCAGTGCGAGCCCGGGGACAGTGAATTCACCCCTCCACTTT.

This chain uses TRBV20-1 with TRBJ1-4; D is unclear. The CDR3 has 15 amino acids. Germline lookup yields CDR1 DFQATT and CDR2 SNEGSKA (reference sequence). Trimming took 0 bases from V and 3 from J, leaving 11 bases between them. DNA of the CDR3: TGCAGTGCTAGAGATGATCCGGGTCCTAATGAAAAACTGTTTTTT. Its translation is CSARDDPGPNEKLFF.

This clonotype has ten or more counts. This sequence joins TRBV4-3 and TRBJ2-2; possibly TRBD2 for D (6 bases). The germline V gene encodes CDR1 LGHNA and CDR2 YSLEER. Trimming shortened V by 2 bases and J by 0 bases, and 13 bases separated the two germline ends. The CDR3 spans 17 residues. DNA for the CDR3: TGCGCCAGCAGCCAACGGCCGGCGGGGACGAACACCGGGGAGCTGTTTTTT. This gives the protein CASSQRPAGTNTGELFF.

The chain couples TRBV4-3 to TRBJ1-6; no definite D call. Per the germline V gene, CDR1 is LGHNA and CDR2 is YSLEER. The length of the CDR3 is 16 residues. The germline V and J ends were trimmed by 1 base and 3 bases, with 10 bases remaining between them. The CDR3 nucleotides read TGCGCCAGCAGCCAAGTTGTGACACTCTATAATTCACCCCTCCACTTT. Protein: CASSQVVTLYNSPLHF.